This TCR beta chain was observed in a study of spatial heterogeneity in lung cancer (dated by TCRdb to about 2019). Looking at the study overall: Beta-chain transcripts were consistently detected in greater numbers than alpha-chain transcripts, which likely reflected higher beta-chain transcript abundance. A strong correlation was found between TCR transcript counts in tumor regions and a T cell transcriptional module score from matched bulk RNA-seq. In the raw uncorrected reads, each unique combination of TCR and UMI appeared more than ten times on average. In non-small cell lung cancer, the study quantitatively compared TCR alpha and beta repertoires across several tumor regions, matched nontumor lung, and blood. The study linked features of the TCR repertoire to counts of nonsynonymous mutations, which were determined by whole-exome sequencing of tumor tissue. At surgery, fewer than 250 tumor regions, 64 matched nontumor lung samples and 56 PBMC samples were TCR-sequenced for both alpha and beta chains.

Here is what the overall study found, with its caveats: A correlation was observed between the number of expanded intratumoral alpha and beta TCRs and the tumor nonsynonymous mutation count. TCR-seq coverage of tumor T cells was estimated at only approximately 7% for alpha chains and approximately 13% for beta chains. Counts of ubiquitous and regional expanded TCRs were found to correlate with counts of ubiquitous and regional nonsynonymous mutations, respectively. Additional single-cell paired TCR alpha and beta sequencing was considered necessary to confirm, at a functional level, the hypothesis that regional TCRs recognize regional mutations.

Trimmed from V: 5 bases; trimmed from J: 0 bases; junction bases lacking a gene match: 6. The CDR3 spans 15 residues, from the cysteine through the phenylalanine. The DNA shown is the 45-base CDR3, in frame from base 1. CDR1 is given as MNHNS and CDR2 as SASEGT, both from the germline V gene. The time point tag for this specimen amounts to: sample taken at primary tumor resection. The donors were 60 to 80 patients from the lung TRACERx cohort who had early-stage, untreated non-small cell lung cancer. Without any cell sorting, TCR sequencing was performed on whole RNA extracted either from tumor and nontumor lung tissue or from cryopreserved PBMC samples. A patient was chosen for TCR sequencing only when enough RNA was available from at least two tumor regions. A lung pathologist reviewed the tumor and adjacent nontumor lung specimens before the specimens were selected. Receptor amplification or capture employed 5' RACE. Reads for this sample came from a NextSeq 500. To allow correction of PCR and sequencing errors, the TCR library protocol tagged every TCR cDNA molecule with a unique molecular identifier. In the source study's methods: TCR identification, UMI-based error correction and CDR3 extraction were performed with Decombinator tools. TCRs above a frequency of 2 per 1,000, corresponding to the top 1% of the tumor frequency distribution, were defined as expanded. Expanded tumor TCRs statistically deemed absent (corrected P<0.05) from at least one tumor region were classed as regional, and all other expanded tumor TCRs were classed as ubiquitous. Each repertoire was subsampled 100 times to 5,000 TCRs, after which Renyi diversity was computed with the R vegan package. CDR3 similarity networks were constructed using string-kernel similarity of amino acid triplets, with links drawn between CDR3s whose pairwise similarity was above 0.82. TCRdb itself trimmed the public reads at Q25 with fastp, ran MiXCR and retained productive beta chains. Rows with one shared CDR3 protein collapse into an entry with the most common genes and DNA. The V and J calls shown here were made by TCRdb, not taken from the authors' results. In all, the sample holds around 5,000 distinct CDR3 sequences, and 29% of those were seen once. The ten largest clones take up more than 25% of the sample.

This clonotype was seen many times. Its binding antigen is unknown. No much larger clone is present one base from it, and per-base qualities are unavailable. The sequence is built from TRBV6-1 and TRBJ2-7, and 8 bases in between align with TRBD1. This clonotype originated in a female donor with early-stage non-small cell lung cancer. The sample in question was lung tumor tissue, obtained at surgery. The DNA sequence is TGTGCCAGCAGTCCAGAACAGGGGGGCTCCTACGAGCAGTACTTC. Its protein product is CASSPEQGGSYEQYF.